This is a list of T cell receptor beta chains from one sample in a study of prognosis after radiotherapy for stage I lung cancer. TCRdb fed the multiplex PCR reads into MiXCR, producing one record per CDR3 protein. This sample has roughly 13,000 distinct CDR3 sequences, with 25% to 35% found just once. The material was PBMCs, obtained before or after stereotactic body radiation therapy (not recorded which). The source is a donor aged 50 or older with non-small cell lung cancer. Each CDR3 is given with its conserved first and last residue. D genes are given only for firm matches. Size is stated for part of the rows, as once, few or many counts, or as a class when the clone is expanded.

size,V,J,D,CDR3,DNA
many,TRBV7-8,TRBJ2-3,TRBD2,CASSQAGGTRREYF,TGTGCCAGCAGCCAAGCGGGAGGGACTCGCCGGGAGTATTTT
many,TRBV28,TRBJ2-6,-,CASSLGAGGNVLTF,TGTGCCAGCAGTTTGGGAGCGGGCGGCAACGTCCTGACTTTC
medium-sized,TRBV20-1,TRBJ1-1,TRBD1,CSASIQGATEAFF,TGCAGTGCTAGTATCCAGGGGGCCACTGAAGCTTTCTTT
many,TRBV7-3,TRBJ2-5,-,CASSLGRGPETQYF,TGTGCCAGCAGCTTGGGGAGAGGACCAGAGACCCAGTACTTC
-,TRBV5-1,TRBJ2-2,-,CAPIRAPNTGELFF,TGCGCCCCCATTCGGGCGCCGAACACCGGGGAGCTGTTTTTT
-,TRBV7-8,TRBJ2-7,-,CASSSKYEQYF,TGTGCCAGCAGCTCAAAATACGAGCAGTACTTC
-,TRBV5-4,TRBJ2-3,-,CAKPGGTSTDTQYF,TGTGCCAAACCTGGCGGGACGAGCACAGATACGCAGTATTTT
many,TRBV9,TRBJ2-3,TRBD2,CASSVGDTSGFTDTQYF,TGTGCCAGCAGCGTAGGTGATACTAGCGGGTTCACAGATACGCAGTATTTT
medium-sized,TRBV28,TRBJ2-1,-,CASSSPGWGDNEQFF,TGTGCCAGCAGTTCCCCTGGCTGGGGGGACAATGAGCAGTTCTTC
few,TRBV5-4,TRBJ1-1,TRBD1,CASSRDRRNTEAFF,TGTGCCAGCAGCCGGGACAGGCGAAACACTGAAGCTTTCTTT
-,TRBV6-1,TRBJ1-1,-,CASSVGEGEGTEAFF,TGTGCCAGCAGTGTAGGCGAAGGGGAGGGCACTGAAGCTTTCTTT
medium-sized,TRBV9,TRBJ2-2,-,CASSVAWGKTGELFF,TGTGCCAGCAGCGTAGCTTGGGGGAAAACCGGGGAGCTGTTTTTT
many,TRBV14,TRBJ2-2,-,CASSPYWNTGELFF,TGTGCCAGCAGCCCTTACTGGAACACCGGGGAGCTGTTTTTT
-,TRBV2,TRBJ2-7,-,CASSPGNHFYEQYF,TGTGCCAGCAGTCCAGGGAACCACTTCTACGAGCAGTACTTC
-,TRBV7-6,TRBJ2-2,-,CESGRRNPGELFF,TGTGAAAGTGGACGGAGAAACCCGGGGGAGCTGTTTTTT
few,TRBV7-9,TRBJ2-7,-,CASRGEGYEQYF,TGTGCCAGCAGGGGGGAAGGTTACGAGCAGTACTTC
many,TRBV19,TRBJ1-5,TRBD1,CASSITGTGGINQPQHF,TGTGCCAGTAGTATAACGGGGACAGGGGGTATAAATCAGCCCCAGCATTTT
many,TRBV19,TRBJ1-5,-,CASKSEGRPYQPQHF,TGTGCCAGTAAAAGCGAGGGCAGGCCCTATCAGCCCCAGCATTTT
medium-sized,TRBV30,TRBJ1-4,-,CAWSVLREKLFF,TGTGCCTGGAGTGTACTCAGGGAAAAACTGTTTTTT
medium-sized,TRBV28,TRBJ1-5,-,CASIGFGQPQHF,TGTGCCAGCATAGGTTTCGGTCAGCCCCAGCATTTT
-,TRBV9,TRBJ1-6,-,CASTPNSPLHF,TGTGCCAGCACCCCCAATTCACCCCTCCACTTT
many,TRBV7-9,TRBJ2-6,TRBD1,CASSWGTGYSGANVLTF,TGTGCCAGCAGCTGGGGGACAGGCTACTCTGGGGCCAACGTCCTGACTTTC
many,TRBV2,TRBJ1-1,-,CASSADGNTEAFF,TGTGCCAGCAGTGCCGACGGCAACACTGAAGCTTTCTTT
many,TRBV9,TRBJ1-5,-,CASGGDGRNQPQHF,TGTGCCAGCGGGGGGGACGGCCGCAATCAGCCCCAGCATTTT
many,TRBV19,TRBJ2-1,TRBD1,CASSTSRGLEQFF,TGTGCCAGTAGTACCTCCAGGGGGTTAGAGCAGTTCTTC
-,TRBV12-3/TRBV12-4,TRBJ2-6,-,CATPHPTYSGANVLIF,TGTGCCACTCCCCATCCTACTTACTCTGGGGCCAACGTCCTGATTTTC
many,TRBV14,TRBJ1-1,TRBD1,CASSQPGQGRTEAFF,TGTGCCAGCAGCCAGCCGGGACAGGGGCGGACTGAAGCTTTCTTT
-,TRBV9,TRBJ2-7,-,CAQRVRRARSSYEQYF,TGTGCGCAGCGGGTTCGCCGGGCCCGGAGCTCCTACGAGCAGTACTTC
-,TRBV7-9,TRBJ1-5,-,CASSWESSPQHF,TGTGCCAGCAGTTGGGAGAGCAGCCCCCAGCATTTT
many,TRBV20-1,TRBJ1-5,TRBD1,CSASSRQGSQPQHF,TGCAGTGCCTCTTCCCGACAGGGTAGTCAGCCCCAGCATTTT
-,TRBV6-4,TRBJ2-1,TRBD2,CASIQSWTSERAYNEQFF,TGTGCCAGCATTCAGTCGTGGACTAGCGAGAGGGCCTACAATGAGCAGTTCTTC
-,TRBV7-9,TRBJ2-1,-,CASSFRGSYNGQFF,TGTGCCAGCAGCTTTAGAGGGTCCTACAATGGGCAGTTCTTC
once,TRBV7-3,TRBJ2-7,-,CASSHPGVEQYF,TGTGCCAGCAGCCACCCCGGGGTCGAGCAGTACTTC
-,TRBV5-4,TRBJ1-2,-,CASSLVSGRVPYGYTF,TGTGCCAGCAGCTTGGTTTCCGGCAGGGTGCCCTATGGCTACACCTTC
many,TRBV3-1,TRBJ1-1,-,CASSPRTVPMNTEAFF,TGTGCCAGCAGCCCACGGACAGTGCCAATGAACACTGAAGCTTTCTTT
many,TRBV3-1,TRBJ2-1,-,CASSQAGWTARNEQFF,TGTGCCAGCAGCCAGGCGGGCTGGACCGCACGCAATGAGCAGTTCTTC
medium-sized,TRBV5-1,TRBJ2-7,-,CASSPPSGATMYF,TGCGCCAGCAGCCCCCCTTCAGGGGCCACCATGTACTTC
many,TRBV30,TRBJ2-1,-,CAWKASSYNEQFF,TGTGCCTGGAAGGCTTCCTCCTACAATGAGCAGTTCTTC
-,TRBV5-8,TRBJ2-3,-,CASSLARARSDTQYF,TGTGCCAGCAGCCTGGCCAGGGCTAGATCAGATACGCAGTATTTT
many,TRBV5-1,TRBJ1-3,-,CASSLAGDSGNTIYF,TGCGCCAGCAGCTTGGCAGGAGACTCTGGAAACACCATATATTTT
medium-sized,TRBV27,TRBJ2-2,TRBD2,CASSLSSSGRIASSGELFF,TGTGCCAGCAGTTTATCGTCTAGCGGGAGGATCGCTTCTTCCGGGGAGCTGTTTTTT
many,TRBV6-1,TRBJ1-5,-,CATRYVPLGPNQPQHF,TGTGCCACAAGATACGTCCCGTTGGGACCCAATCAGCCCCAGCATTTT
-,TRBV12-3/TRBV12-4,TRBJ2-1,-,CASSQTTSYNEQFF,TGTGCCAGCAGTCAGACAACCTCCTACAATGAGCAGTTCTTC